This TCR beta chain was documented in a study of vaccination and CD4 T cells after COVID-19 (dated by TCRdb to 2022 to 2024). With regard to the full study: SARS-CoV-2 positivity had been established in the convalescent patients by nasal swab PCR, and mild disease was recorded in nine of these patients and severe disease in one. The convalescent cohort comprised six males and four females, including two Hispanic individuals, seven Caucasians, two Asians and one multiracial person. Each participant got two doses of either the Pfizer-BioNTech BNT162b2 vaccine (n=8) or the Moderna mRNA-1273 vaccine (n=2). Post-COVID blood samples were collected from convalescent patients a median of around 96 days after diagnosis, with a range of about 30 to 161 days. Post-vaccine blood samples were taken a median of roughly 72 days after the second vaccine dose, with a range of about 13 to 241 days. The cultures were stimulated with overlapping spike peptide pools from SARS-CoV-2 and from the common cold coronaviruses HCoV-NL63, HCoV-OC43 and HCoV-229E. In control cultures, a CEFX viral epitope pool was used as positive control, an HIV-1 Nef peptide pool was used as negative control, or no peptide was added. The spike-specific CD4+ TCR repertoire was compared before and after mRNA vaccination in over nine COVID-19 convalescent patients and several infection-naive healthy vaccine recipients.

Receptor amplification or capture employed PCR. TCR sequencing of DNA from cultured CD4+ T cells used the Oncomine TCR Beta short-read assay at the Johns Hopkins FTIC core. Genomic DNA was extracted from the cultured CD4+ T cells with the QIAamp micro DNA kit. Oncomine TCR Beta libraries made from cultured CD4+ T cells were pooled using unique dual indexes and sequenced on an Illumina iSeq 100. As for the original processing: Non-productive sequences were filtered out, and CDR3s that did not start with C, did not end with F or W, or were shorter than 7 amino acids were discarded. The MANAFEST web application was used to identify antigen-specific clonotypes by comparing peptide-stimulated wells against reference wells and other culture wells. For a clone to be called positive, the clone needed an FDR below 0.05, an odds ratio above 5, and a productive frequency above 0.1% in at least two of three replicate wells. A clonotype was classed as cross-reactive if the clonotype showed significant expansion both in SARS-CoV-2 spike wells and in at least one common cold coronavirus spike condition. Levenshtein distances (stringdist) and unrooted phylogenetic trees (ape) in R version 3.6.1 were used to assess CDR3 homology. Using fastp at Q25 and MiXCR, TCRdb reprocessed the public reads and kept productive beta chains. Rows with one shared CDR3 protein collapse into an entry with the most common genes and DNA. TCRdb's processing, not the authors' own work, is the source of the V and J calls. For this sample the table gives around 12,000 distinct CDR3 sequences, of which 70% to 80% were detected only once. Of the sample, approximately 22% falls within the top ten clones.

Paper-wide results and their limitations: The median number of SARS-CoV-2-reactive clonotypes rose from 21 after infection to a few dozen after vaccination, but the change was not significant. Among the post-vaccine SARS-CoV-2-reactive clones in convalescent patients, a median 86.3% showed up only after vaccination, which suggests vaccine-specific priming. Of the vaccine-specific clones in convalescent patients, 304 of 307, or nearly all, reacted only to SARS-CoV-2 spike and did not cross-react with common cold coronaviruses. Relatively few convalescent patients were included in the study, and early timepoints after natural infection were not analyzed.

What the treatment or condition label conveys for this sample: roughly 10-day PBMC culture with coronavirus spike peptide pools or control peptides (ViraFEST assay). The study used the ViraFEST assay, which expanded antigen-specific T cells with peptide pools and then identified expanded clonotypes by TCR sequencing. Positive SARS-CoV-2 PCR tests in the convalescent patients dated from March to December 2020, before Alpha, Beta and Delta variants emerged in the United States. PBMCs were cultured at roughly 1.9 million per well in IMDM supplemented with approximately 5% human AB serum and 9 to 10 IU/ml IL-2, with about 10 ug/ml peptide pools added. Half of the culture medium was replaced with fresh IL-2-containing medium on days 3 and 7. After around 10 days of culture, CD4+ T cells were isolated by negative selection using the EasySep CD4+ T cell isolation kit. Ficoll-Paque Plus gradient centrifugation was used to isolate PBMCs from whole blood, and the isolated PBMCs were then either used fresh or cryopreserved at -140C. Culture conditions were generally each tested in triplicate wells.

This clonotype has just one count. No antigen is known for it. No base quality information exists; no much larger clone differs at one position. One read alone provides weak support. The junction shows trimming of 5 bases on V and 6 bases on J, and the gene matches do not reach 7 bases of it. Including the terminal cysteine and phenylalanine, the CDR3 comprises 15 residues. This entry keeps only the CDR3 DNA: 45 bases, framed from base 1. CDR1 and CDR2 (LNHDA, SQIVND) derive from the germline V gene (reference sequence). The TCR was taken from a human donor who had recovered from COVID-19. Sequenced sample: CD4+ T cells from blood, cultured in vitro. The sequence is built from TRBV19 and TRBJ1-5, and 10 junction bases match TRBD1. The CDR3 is CASSDGTGVVQPQHF. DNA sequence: TGTGCCAGTAGTGACGGGACAGGGGTAGTTCAGCCCCAGCATTTT. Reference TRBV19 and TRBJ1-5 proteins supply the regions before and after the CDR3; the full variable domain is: DGGITQSPKYLFRKEGQNVTLSCEQNLNHDAMYWYRQDPGQGLRLIYYSQIVNDFQKGDIAEGYSVSREKKESFPLTVTSAQKNPTAFYLCASSDGTGVVQPQHFGDGTRLSIL.